Below, 15 T cell receptor beta chains from the same sample are listed, as sequenced in a study of OX40 agonist ivuxolimab in advanced cancers. Sequenced by immunoSEQ multiplex PCR; TCRdb stores in-frame clones only, minus some. The sample carries roughly 87,000 clones, 92% recorded once. The specimen was CD4+ or CD8+ T cells sorted from blood, collected in a trial of the OX40 agonist ivuxolimab. The receptors derive from an adult with an advanced solid tumor such as melanoma, head and neck, liver or kidney cancer.

V gene TRBV18 combines with J gene TRBJ2-7; D gene uncertain. V was shortened by 4 bases and J by 0 bases, with 16 bases between the two germline ends. This CDR3 has 16 residues. Germline loops: CDR1 KGHSH, CDR2 LQKENI. In DNA, the CDR3 is TGTGCCAGCTCACTAAGGCGAGGAGAGATCTCCTACGAGCAGTACTTC. This sequence encodes CASSLRRGEISYEQYF.

This clone showed up just once. The chain carries TRBV11-2 and TRBJ2-7, with D hard to call. The CDR3 is made up of 15 amino acids. Germline CDR1 reads SGHAT; CDR2 reads FQNNGV. The ends were cut back, 0 bases at V and 0 bases at J, with 9 bases in the middle. CDR3 in amino acids: CASSLDQIRSYEQYF. The CDR3 bases are TGTGCCAGCAGCTTAGACCAGATCCGCTCCTACGAGCAGTACTTC.

The chain uses TRBV11-2 and TRBJ1-4; D perhaps matches TRBD1 (6 bases). CDR1 is SGHAT, CDR2 FQNNGV, per germline. V gave up 0 bases and J gave up 0 bases, with 14 bases separating them. The CDR3 contains 18 residues. Here the CDR3 reads CASSLDKDRPATNEKLFF. The CDR3 region has the DNA TGTGCCAGCAGCTTAGATAAGGACAGACCCGCAACTAATGAAAAACTGTTTTTT.

The genes are TRBV27 and TRBJ2-7; possible D gene TRBD2, 6 bases. CDR1 and CDR2 from the germline V gene are MNHEY and SMNVEV (reference sequence). The V end was cut by 4 bases, the J end by 2 bases, with 9 bases between. There are 13 residues in the CDR3. The CDR3 DNA reads TGTGCCAGCAGTTGGGGGGAAACCTACGAGCAGTACTTC. Translation gives CASSWGETYEQYF.

The rearrangement uses TRBV9 and TRBJ2-1; maybe TRBD2 (7 bases). The CDR3 consists of 13 residues. V was trimmed by 4 bases and J by 15 bases, leaving 20 bases between them. From germline, CDR1 is SGDLS and CDR2 YYNGEE. The CDR3, as DNA: TGTGCCAGCAGCAGCGGGACACCATCCCGGCCGTTCTTC. Residues: CASSSGTPSRPFF.

The chain couples TRBV7-2 to TRBJ1-5; D call uncertain. This CDR3 is 13 amino acids long. Trimming left V 1 base short and J 3 bases short, with 4 bases between. The germline gives CDR1 SGHTA, CDR2 FQGNSA. CDR3 protein: CASSLVYNQPQHF. The CDR3 coding sequence is TGTGCCAGCAGCTTAGTATACAATCAGCCCCAGCATTTT. Full variable domain (remainder filled in from reference TRBV7-2 and TRBJ1-5): GAGVSQSPSNKVTEKGKDVELRCDPISGHTALYWYRQSLGQGLEFLIYFQGNSAPDKSGLPSDRFSAERTGGSVSTLTIQRTQQEDSAVYLCASSLVYNQPQHFGDGTRLSIL.

The rearrangement links TRBV10-2 to TRBJ2-3; TRBD2 matches 11 bases. Germline V gene data show CDR1 as WSHSY and CDR2 as SAAADI. The ends lost 8 bases at V and 3 bases at J; junction bases unmatched: 7. The CDR3 has 15 amino acids. The CDR3 protein is CASSLTSGVTDTQYF. As DNA, the CDR3 is TGCGCCAGCTCTCTGACTAGCGGGGTAACAGATACGCAGTATTTT.

The chain combines TRBV6-1 with TRBJ1-4; no clear D gene. Germline V gives CDR1 MNHNS, CDR2 SASEGT. The V end lost 2 bases, the J end lost 8 bases, and 9 bases lay between the germline ends. This CDR3 comprises 13 residues. CDR3 in amino acids: CASSEWSGEKLFF. The CDR3, as DNA: TGTGCCAGCAGTGAATGGAGTGGGGAAAAACTGTTTTTT.

CDR3 coding DNA: TGTGCCAGCAGCTTGGGATCCGGGGAGCTGTTTTTT. Its translation is CASSLGSGELFF. The chain couples TRBV5-4 to TRBJ2-2; no firm D call. The CDR3 is 12 amino acids. Trimming took off 0 bases at V and 6 bases at J, with 3 bases between the two ends. Germline V CDR1 and CDR2: SGHNT, YYREEE (reference sequence). The variable domain in full, with the rest retrieved from reference TRBV5-4 and TRBJ2-2, is ETGVTQSPTHLIKTRGQQVTLRCSSQSGHNTVSWYQQALGQGPQFIFQYYREEENGRGNFPPRFSGLQFPNYSSELNVNALELDDSALYLCASSLGSGELFFGEGSRLTVL.

V and J are TRBV10-1 and TRBJ2-5; unclear D gene. CDR1 is WNHNN and CDR2 is SYGVQD in the germline V gene (reference sequence). Between the trimmed V and J ends, which lost 9 bases and 4 bases, there was a span of 15 bases. This CDR3 contains 13 residues. CDR3: CARTLMARETQYF. The CDR3 DNA follows: TGCGCCAGGACTCTGATGGCAAGAGAGACCCAGTACTTC.

V is TRBV11-1 and J is TRBJ2-7, with D unclear. The CDR3 has 13 amino acids. V was cut by 1 base and J by 7 bases, with 11 bases left in between. Looked up from germline, CDR1 is SGHAT and CDR2 is FQDESV (reference sequence). CDR3 amino acids: CASSLGAAPEQYF. In nucleotides, the CDR3 is TGTGCCAGCAGCTTAGGGGCAGCCCCGGAGCAGTACTTC.

The chain links TRBV10-3 to TRBJ1-3; 7 nucleotides align to TRBD1. The CDR3 has 17 residues. CDR1 is ENHRY and CDR2 is SYGVKD in the germline V gene. Trimming cost V 5 bases and J 0 bases; bases outside gene matches: 10. The CDR3 nucleotides are TGTGCCATCAGTCACGGGGACAGTCAGGGCTCTGGAAACACCATATATTTT. Translating gives CAISHGDSQGSGNTIYF.

The chain couples TRBV7-9 to TRBJ2-7, with 12 bases fitting TRBD1. This CDR3 has 15 residues. Germline CDR1 is SEHNR and CDR2 is FQNEAQ (reference sequence). The trim removed 6 bases at V and 5 bases at J, leaving 8 bases unmatched. CDR3 in DNA: TGTGCCAGCAGTATCCGGGACAGGGGGCTTCACGAGCAGTACTTC. This codes for CASSIRDRGLHEQYF.

The genes are TRBV10-2 and TRBJ2-1; no clear D. Looked up from germline, CDR1 is WSHSY and CDR2 is SAAADI. Trimming removed 3 bases from V and 4 bases from J, with 4 bases in between. This CDR3 comprises 12 residues. CDR3 sequence reads: CASSESYNEQFF. CDR3 sequence (DNA): TGCGCCAGCAGTGAAAGTTACAATGAGCAGTTCTTC.

The chain joins TRBV27 to TRBJ1-2, with D uncertain. Germline CDR1 and CDR2: MNHEY and SMNVEV (reference sequence). Trimming left V 8 bases short and J 1 base short, with 17 bases between. The CDR3 runs 15 residues. CDR3 bases: TGTGCCAGCGGAGGGCAAAGTCGTGTTAACTATGGCTACACCTTC. It encodes CASGGQSRVNYGYTF.